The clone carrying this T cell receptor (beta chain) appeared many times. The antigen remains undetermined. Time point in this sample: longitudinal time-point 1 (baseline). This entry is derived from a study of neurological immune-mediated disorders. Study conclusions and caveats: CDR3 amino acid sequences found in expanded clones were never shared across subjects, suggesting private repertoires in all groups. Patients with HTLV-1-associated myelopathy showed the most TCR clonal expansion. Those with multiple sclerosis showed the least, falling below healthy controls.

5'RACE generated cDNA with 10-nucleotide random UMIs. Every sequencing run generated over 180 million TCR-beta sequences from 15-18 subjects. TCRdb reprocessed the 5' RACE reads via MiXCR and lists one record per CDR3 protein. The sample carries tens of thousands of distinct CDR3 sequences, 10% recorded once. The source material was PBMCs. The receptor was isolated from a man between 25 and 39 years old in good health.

As DNA, the CDR3 is TGCGCCAGCAGCTTTTACGGGGAATTTAGCACAGATACGCAGTATTTT. It specifies CASSFYGEFSTDTQYF. The chain employs TRBV5-1 and TRBJ2-3; D is possibly TRBD2 (5 bases). The germline V gene encodes CDR1 SGHRS and CDR2 YFSETQ. Trimming pared 2 bases from V and 0 bases from J, leaving 13 bases between. The CDR3 is made up of 16 amino acids. Full variable domain (outside the CDR3, taken from reference TRBV5-1 and TRBJ2-3): KAGVTQTPRYLIKTRGQQVTLSCSPISGHRSVSWYQQTPGQGLQFLFEYFSETQRNKGNFPGRFSGRQFSNSRSEMNVSTLELGDSALYLCASSFYGEFSTDTQYFGPGTRLTVL.